A single sample gave rise to the 28 T cell receptor beta chains below, sequenced in a study of cytomegalovirus exposure and HLA in healthy donors. In the PCR, 60 Vbeta and 13 Jbeta primers were used. The table came from immunoSEQ multiplex PCR; TCRdb's copy has only in-frame clones and leaves some out. The sample comprises around 70,000 clones, approximately 80% of which are singletons, and 3% rests with the top ten. The sequenced sample was PBMCs. The receptors come from a girl aged 10-17 years in good health and CMV-seropositive.

This clone was observed a single time. V usage is TRBV2 and J usage is TRBJ1-2, with 10 bases lining up with TRBD1. Per germline, CDR1 SNHLY and CDR2 FYNNEI. This CDR3 has 14 residues. V trimming: 5 bases; J trimming: 3 bases; junction bases outside the gene matches: 3. CDR3 region: CASSMGQGYYGYTF. Here the CDR3 DNA reads TGTGCCAGCAGTATGGGACAGGGGTACTATGGCTACACCTTC.

The chain combines TRBV29-1 with TRBJ2-5; the D is unclear. The J call may be wrong; the DNA end is better matched by TRBJ2-7. CDR1 and CDR2 (germline): SQVTM, ANQGSEA. This CDR3 has 11 residues. CDR3 protein: CSVALTYEQYF. In DNA form, the CDR3 reads TGCAGCGTTGCCCTTACCTACGAGCAGTACTTC.

The rearrangement links TRBV14 to TRBJ2-5, with D hard to call. CDR3 size: 13 residues. The germline gives CDR1 SGHDN, CDR2 FVKESK. Trimming removed 0 bases from V and 5 bases from J, with 7 bases in between. CDR3: CASSQDRIETQYF. The CDR3 nucleotides read TGTGCCAGCAGCCAAGATAGAATTGAGACCCAGTACTTC.

This clone was seen a handful of times. The gene calls are TRBV4-1 and TRBJ1-6; D is undetermined. Germline values: CDR1 MGHRA, CDR2 YSYEKL. V was shortened by 6 bases and J by 8 bases, with 26 bases between the two germline ends. This CDR3 region has 18 residues. The CDR3 is CASSYYPPPEWRDSPLHF. The DNA for the CDR3 is TGCGCCAGCAGTTATTACCCCCCTCCGGAATGGCGGGATTCACCCCTCCACTTT.

The chain links TRBV2 to TRBJ2-1; 7 bases are shared with TRBD2. The CDR3 sequence is 15 residues long. The V segment lost 6 bases and the J segment 8 bases; nucleotides outside the gene matches: 13. CDR1 is SNHLY and CDR2 is FYNNEI in the germline V gene. CDR3 residues: CASRRAGTTTDEQFF. The CDR3 nucleotides read TGTGCCAGCAGGCGGGCCGGGACTACGACAGATGAGCAGTTCTTC.

This clone was seen a few times. The chain combines TRBV6-1 with TRBJ1-5; no clear D. This CDR3 is built from 13 residues. V was shortened by 1 base and J by 11 bases, with 12 bases between the two germline ends. Germline assignment: CDR1 MNHNS and CDR2 SASEGT. DNA of the CDR3: TGTGCCAGCAGTGAAGAGACACTCAGGACCCAGCATTTT. It is translated as CASSEETLRTQHF.

The V and J genes are TRBV7-2 and TRBJ2-2; maybe TRBD1 (6 bases). The germline V gene has CDR1 SGHTA and CDR2 FQGNSA. The CDR3 spans 12 residues. V shed 10 bases and J shed 2 bases, with 8 bases lying between them. For the CDR3, the DNA is TGTGCCACCGGGACAAACACCGGGGAGCTGTTTTTT. This sequence encodes CATGTNTGELFF.

This clone is medium-sized within its sample. The V gene is TRBV2, the J gene TRBJ1-1; D is unclear. There are 14 residues in the CDR3. V was pared by 7 bases and J by 2 bases, with 14 bases between. Germline-derived CDR1 and CDR2 are SNHLY and FYNNEI. CDR3 in amino acids: CASKSGTRNTEAFF. The CDR3 DNA is TGTGCCAGCAAGTCAGGCACCCGAAACACTGAAGCTTTCTTT.

The chain joins TRBV28 to TRBJ1-4, with 7 bases lining up with TRBD1. This CDR3 is 14 amino acids long. The V gene's germline CDR1 is MDHEN and CDR2 SYDVKM. The trim removed 6 bases at V and 8 bases at J, leaving 9 bases unmatched. The DNA for the CDR3 is TGTGCCAGCAGGCCTAGGGGGCTGGGGGAAAAACTGTTTTTT. Encoded protein: CASRPRGLGEKLFF.

The J gene is TRBJ1-1, the V gene TRBV6-5; D is unclear. The germline V gene has CDR1 MNHEY and CDR2 SVGAGI. The V gene lost 6 bases and the J gene lost 1 base, with 12 bases spanning the gap. CDR3 length equals 14 residues. Here the CDR3 reads CASSYTRGNTEAFF. CDR3 nucleotides: TGTGCCAGCAGCTACACACGAGGGAACACTGAAGCTTTCTTT.

The chain has TRBV5-4 and TRBJ2-1, with 7 bases lining up with TRBD1. The CDR3 spans 12 residues. Losses at the gene ends were 0 bases for V and 12 bases for J; bases not matched to a gene: 3. Per the germline V gene, CDR1 is SGHNT and CDR2 is YYREEE (reference sequence). CDR3 amino acids: CASSLGQGLQFF. CDR3 sequence (DNA): TGTGCCAGCAGCTTGGGACAGGGCCTGCAGTTCTTC.

V is TRBV7-6 and J is TRBJ2-7, with TRBD1 matching 7 bases. This CDR3 has 15 amino acids. V gave up 5 bases and J gave up 2 bases; unmatched junction bases: 9. The germline V gene has CDR1 SGHVS and CDR2 FNYEAQ. CDR3: CASSPGQESTYEQYF. The CDR3 region has the DNA TGTGCCAGCAGCCCTGGACAGGAAAGTACCTACGAGCAGTACTTC. Together with reference TRBV7-6 and TRBJ2-7, the CDR3 gives the full variable domain: GAGVSQSPRYKVTKRGQDVALRCDPISGHVSLYWYRQALGQGPEFLTYFNYEAQQDKSGLPNDRFSAERPEGSISTLTIQRTEQRDSAMYRCASSPGQESTYEQYFGPGTRLTVT.

The rearrangement uses TRBV5-1 and TRBJ2-2; 11 nucleotides align to TRBD2. The CDR3 length is 17 residues. Trimming took 4 bases from V and 5 from J; bases not matched to a gene: 10. Germline CDR1 is SGHRS and CDR2 is YFSETQ. In DNA form, the CDR3 reads TGCGCCAGCAGCAAGATCCTAGCGGGGGGTGATACCGGGGAGCTGTTTTTT. It specifies CASSKILAGGDTGELFF.

The chain combines TRBV4-3 with TRBJ2-1; possibly TRBD1 for D (5 bases). CDR3 size: 17 residues. Germline V gene data show CDR1 as LGHNA and CDR2 as YSLEER. Trimming shortened V by 0 bases and J by 6 bases, and 18 bases separated the two germline ends. The CDR3 nucleotides read TGCGCCAGCAGCCAAGATTGGGGCAGGGAAGCTCTCAATGAGCAGTTCTTC. Translation: CASSQDWGREALNEQFF.

V and J are TRBV6-4 and TRBJ2-1; D gene ambiguous. From germline, CDR1 is MRHNA and CDR2 SNTAGT. Trimming left V 2 bases short and J 4 bases short, with 12 bases between. This CDR3 spans 15 amino acids. The CDR3 DNA follows: TGTGCCAGCAGTGACGGTGAAAACGGGTACAATGAGCAGTTCTTC. Translating it yields CASSDGENGYNEQFF.

The chain employs TRBV30 and TRBJ1-4, with TRBD1 matching 8 bases. The CDR3 covers 22 residues. J lost 4 bases, V lost 2 bases, and 27 bases had no gene match. Germline V lookup: CDR1 GTSNPN, CDR2 SVGIG (reference sequence). The CDR3 here is CAWSLTTGTGEGRTGFNEKLFF. The CDR3 nucleotides read TGTGCCTGGAGTCTCACTACCGGGACAGGAGAAGGGAGAACGGGTTTTAATGAAAAACTGTTTTTT.

This chain connects TRBV4-1 to TRBJ1-3; D gene unclear. Deletions cut 0 bases from V and 4 bases from J, with 7 bases between. Germline lookup yields CDR1 MGHRA and CDR2 YSYEKL. CDR3 length: 14 residues. The CDR3 sequence is CASSQEAGGNTIYF. The CDR3 DNA follows: TGCGCCAGCAGCCAAGAGGCGGGGGGAAACACCATATATTTT.

CDR3 amino acids: CASSVRVLGSNQPQHF. The CDR3 DNA reads as TGTGCCAGCAGTGTCAGGGTATTAGGTAGCAATCAGCCCCAGCATTTT. The V gene is TRBV28, the J gene TRBJ1-5, with D possibly being TRBD1 (5 bases). The CDR3 totals 16 residues. Per the germline V gene, CDR1 is MDHEN and CDR2 is SYDVKM. The V end lost 5 bases, the J end lost 0 bases, and 14 bases lay between the germline ends.

CDR3 protein: CASSPGLAGVTGELFF. The CDR3, as DNA: TGTGCCAGCAGCCCAGGACTAGCGGGGGTCACCGGGGAGCTGTTTTTT. The gene calls are TRBV14 and TRBJ2-2; 13 positions agree with TRBD2. The CDR3 consists of 16 residues. Germline values: CDR1 SGHDN, CDR2 FVKESK. The J segment lost 4 bases and the V segment lost 4 bases, leaving 3 bases of the junction unmatched.

This chain connects TRBV7-2 to TRBJ1-2; D possibly corresponds to TRBD1 (5 bases). Germline assignment: CDR1 SGHTA and CDR2 FQGNSA. V was trimmed by 7 bases and J by 5 bases, leaving 14 bases between them. The CDR3 is 13 amino acids. The CDR3 DNA reads TGTGCCAGCACCCTTGATGACAGTTATGGCTACACCTTC. Its protein product is CASTLDDSYGYTF.

This clone has just a few counts. The V call is TRBV27, the J call TRBJ1-2; TRBD1 matches 9 bases. Per germline, CDR1 MNHEY and CDR2 SMNVEV (reference sequence). This CDR3 is built from 14 residues. The J segment lost 8 bases and the V segment lost 6 bases, leaving 10 bases of the junction unmatched. The CDR3: CASSPQGAIGGYTF. The CDR3 DNA is TGTGCCAGCAGCCCACAGGGGGCGATTGGCGGCTACACCTTC.

The genes are TRBV7-6 and TRBJ1-1, with a possible D match to TRBD1 (6 bases). The germline V gene encodes CDR1 SGHVS and CDR2 FNYEAQ. The V gene lost 5 bases and the J gene lost 1 base, with 20 bases spanning the gap. This CDR3 has 17 residues. CDR3 protein: CASSGWGGLDKNTEAFF. CDR3 nucleotide sequence: TGTGCCAGCAGCGGCTGGGGGGGCCTGGATAAGAACACTGAAGCTTTCTTT. Full variable domain (outside the CDR3, taken from reference TRBV7-6 and TRBJ1-1): GAGVSQSPRYKVTKRGQDVALRCDPISGHVSLYWYRQALGQGPEFLTYFNYEAQQDKSGLPNDRFSAERPEGSISTLTIQRTEQRDSAMYRCASSGWGGLDKNTEAFFGQGTRLTVV.

This sequence joins TRBV30 and TRBJ2-7, with 9 positions matching TRBD1. Germline loops: CDR1 GTSNPN, CDR2 SVGIG (reference sequence). V shed 5 bases, J shed 6 bases, and the junction held 8 bases outside the gene matches. The CDR3 has 13 residues. In DNA, the CDR3 is TGTGCCTGGGGAGGACAGGGGACAATCGAGCAGTACTTC. As protein: CAWGGQGTIEQYF. The whole variable domain, filled in from reference TRBV30 and TRBJ2-7, reads SQTIHQWPATLVQPVGSPLSLECTVEGTSNPNLYWYRQAAGRGLQLLFYSVGIGQISSEVPQNLSASRPQDRQFILSSKKLLLSDSGFYLCAWGGQGTIEQYFGPGTRLTVT.

The chain recombines TRBV4-3 with TRBJ2-2; 8 bases agree with TRBD1. CDR3 length: 14 residues. Germline V CDR1 and CDR2: LGHNA, YSLEER. V dropped 6 bases and J dropped 4; count of bases not matched to a gene: 4. In DNA form, the CDR3 reads TGCGCCAGCAGTGGACAGGGTGCCACCGGGGAGCTGTTTTTT. This codes for CASSGQGATGELFF.

The rearrangement links TRBV5-1 to TRBJ2-7; 10 positions match TRBD1. V dropped 1 base and J dropped 5; count of bases not matched to a gene: 9. Per the germline V gene, CDR1 is SGHRS and CDR2 is YFSETQ. This CDR3 has 16 residues. The CDR3 region has the DNA TGCGCCAGCAGCTTGCTGGTCGGGACAGGGGTCGACGAGCAGTACTTC. Its protein is CASSLLVGTGVDEQYF.

The chain couples TRBV6-6 to TRBJ2-2; perhaps TRBD1 as D (5 bases). This CDR3 comprises 14 residues. CDR1 and CDR2 from the germline V gene are MNHNY and SVGAGI (reference sequence). Trimming took off 8 bases at V and 6 bases at J, with 16 bases between the two ends. The CDR3 loop reads CASGAATTAGELFF. The CDR3 coding sequence is TGTGCCAGCGGGGCCGCCACAACGGCCGGGGAGCTGTTTTTT.

The chain's CDR3 is CASTQNLGRNYGYTF. The CDR3 bases are TGTGCCAGCACTCAAAATTTGGGCAGAAACTATGGCTACACCTTC. This rearrangement joins TRBV2 to TRBJ1-2; D not resolved. The ends were cut back, 7 bases at V and 2 bases at J, with 17 bases in the middle. The CDR3 runs 15 residues. In germline, CDR1 is SNHLY, CDR2 FYNNEI. The full variable domain, completed using reference TRBV2 and TRBJ1-2, is EPEVTQTPSHQVTQMGQEVILRCVPISNHLYFYWYRQILGQKVEFLVSFYNNEISEKSEIFDDQFSVERPDGSNFTLKIRSTKLEDSAMYFCASTQNLGRNYGYTFGSGTRLTVV.

This clone occurred a few times. This chain uses TRBV6-5 with TRBJ1-2; tentative D call: TRBD1 (6 bases). V lost 6 bases and J 3 bases, leaving 11 bases between the germline ends. CDR1 and CDR2 (germline): MNHEY, SVGAGI. CDR3 length: 13 amino acids. The CDR3 region is CASSQGGYYGYTF. The CDR3 DNA follows: TGTGCCAGCAGCCAAGGGGGTTACTATGGCTACACCTTC.